This T cell receptor beta chain derives from a study of shared clonotypes between healthy human individuals. Germline values: CDR1 SGHKS, CDR2 YYEKEE (reference sequence). CDR3 length equals 15 residues. V lost 0 bases to trimming and J lost 1 base, with 10 bases between them. Assay: immunoSEQ multiplex PCR; the TCRdb copy retains only in-frame clones and omits some. Of 2 million to 3 million clones in the sample, around nine tenths were seen once. The sequence was obtained from a man younger than 30 in good health. Input material: naive CD4+ T cells sorted from blood. Subset indicated: CD45RA+ positively selected. This chain links TRBV5-5 with TRBJ2-5, with D possibly being TRBD2 (5 bases). CDR3 in amino acids: CASSLVANSQETQYF. DNA of the CDR3: TGTGCCAGCAGCTTGGTAGCGAACAGCCAAGAGACCCAGTACTTC.